This TCR beta chain was documented in a study of beta chain features in type 1 diabetes listed by TCRdb under 2018. General notes on the study: Patients and healthy donors did not differ in mean age, gender distribution, total cell number or subset yield. The study compared the TCRB repertoires of sorted circulating CD4+ T cell subsets in recently diagnosed type 1 diabetes patients with those in matched healthy donors. Whereas all 28 donors provided naive and central memory subsets, regulatory and stem cell-like memory subsets were isolated from just 8 patients and roughly eight healthy donors. A total of roughly 110 million sorted cells were examined across all samples, and the number of cells per subset was strongly correlated with RNA yield.

The High Capacity cDNA Reverse Transcription Kit was used to reverse transcribe all of the isolated RNA, meaning that expressed TCRB transcripts were what got sequenced. Deep immunoSEQ sequencing was applied to naive, central memory and regulatory T cell samples, giving an average of about 3.7 million total reads per sample. After sorted cells were lysed in RLT buffer, RNA was extracted with DNase-treated RNeasy Micro or Mini kits, with the choice depending on cell number. To prevent cross-contamination, each cell subset was processed individually, whereas patient and healthy donor samples were processed jointly. TCRB sequences were amplified from cDNA with the immunoSEQ multiplex PCR, producing 87-bp fragments spanning the CDR3 region. Sequencing of the amplicons was done on the Illumina HiSeq platform. As for how the authors treated the data: PCR bias was corrected computationally using synthetic template baselines, and reads within Hamming distance 2 were collapsed, with unmergeable singletons discarded. Reads were aligned to IMGT to assign V, D and J genes, CDR3 length, and insertions or deletions at six rearrangement sites. Within each subset, clonotype counts were normalized to sorted cell number, after which true diversity and Gini coefficients were computed with the tcR R package. Repertoire sharing was quantified using the overlap coefficient calculated on TCRB nucleotide sequences. Drawn from immuneACCESS, this table holds only the in-frame rearrangements with V and J called that TCRdb kept. Clones are partly lost; checked studies trace under half to an unresolved V gene and leave the rest unexplained. For V, J and clone size, that table is used; D and trimming come from the DNA. The sample yields 200,000 to 250,000 clones; 11% were counted once. Over 1% of the sample comes from the top ten.

Sequences GTSNPN (CDR1) and SVGIG (CDR2) are obtained from the germline V gene (reference sequence). Including cysteine and phenylalanine, the CDR3 has 13 amino acids. Only CDR3 DNA remains: 39 bases, in frame from the first base. V is clipped by 0 bases and J by 6 bases, and the sequence between their germline boundaries is 9 bases long. The research as a whole found: Fewer insertions and more nucleotide deletions at VDJ recombination sites were observed in patients with type 1 diabetes, implying thymic rearrangement abnormalities. In all four CD4+ subsets, TCRB CDR3 length was moderately but significantly shorter in type 1 diabetes patients. Because the HLA sub-analyses included only small numbers of individuals, any influence of HLA type on TCRB rearrangement was left unresolved. Because cDNA was sequenced instead of genomic DNA, highly expressing activated cells could be over-represented, though the groups showed no difference in activation or CD3 levels. The naive, central memory and regulatory TCRB repertoires appeared to resemble one another more closely among patients than among healthy donors. PCR may preferentially amplify shorter templates, but because patient and control samples were amplified and corrected together, any resulting skew would affect both groups equally.

Each donor gave one peripheral blood draw, averaging approximately 120 mL, which was collected into heparinised tubes. A BD FACSAria II and a panel including CD45RO, CCR7, CD25, CD127, CD95 and CD27 were used to sort naive, central memory, regulatory and stem cell-like memory CD4+ T cells. Purity was above 95% for every sorted population. PBMCs were separated immediately by Lymphoprep density gradient centrifugation and were stained directly, without being cultured. To minimize batch effects, samples were stained and sorted in pairs, one healthy donor with one patient per experiment. This clone was observed a few times. Its antigen remains unidentified. There are no base qualities to consult, and no much larger clone falls within one base.

The TCR sequence derives from a man in his late teens or twenties in good health. The receptor chain draws on TRBV30 and TRBJ1-5; a tentative D call is TRBD1 (5 bases match). Specimen: central memory CD4+ T cells from blood. Here the CDR3 is given as CAWSVQESQPQHF. In nucleotides, the sequence is TGTGCCTGGAGTGTACAGGAGAGTCAGCCCCAGCATTTT.